The 18 T cell receptor beta chains reported below all come from one sample, sequenced in a study of blood T cell repertoires in COVID-19 (dated by TCRdb to between 2020 and 2021). The library was prepared using the immunoSEQ multiplex PCR assay. The table comes from immuneACCESS by way of TCRdb, which keeps in-frame sequences with V and J called. Part of the clones is missing from these tables; in studies checked, under half for an unresolved V gene and the rest for unknown reasons. The sample table lists over 400,000 clones, 80% to 90% of them with a count of one. The ten largest clones represent just over 8% of the sample. The sample was PBMCs or T cells enriched from blood (not recorded which). The receptor source for this set is a woman aged 55-69 years who had recovered from COVID-19.

The CDR3 loop is CASSHSVAGTDTQYF. The CDR3 DNA is TGTGCCAGCAGCCATTCGGTAGCGGGCACAGATACGCAGTATTTT. This chain connects TRBV5-4 to TRBJ2-3, with a weak D call TRBD2 (6 bases). CDR1 is SGHNT, CDR2 YYREEE, per germline (reference sequence). The CDR3 covers 15 residues. V was shortened by 4 bases and J by 1 base, with 13 bases between the two germline ends. The full variable domain, its missing parts supplied by reference TRBV5-4 and TRBJ2-3, is ETGVTQSPTHLIKTRGQQVTLRCSSQSGHNTVSWYQQALGQGPQFIFQYYREEENGRGNFPPRFSGLQFPNYSSELNVNALELDDSALYLCASSHSVAGTDTQYFGPGTRLTVL.

This sequence joins TRBV7-9 and TRBJ1-2, with D uncertain. Looked up from germline, CDR1 is SEHNR and CDR2 is FQNEAQ (reference sequence). The CDR3 spans 13 residues. The V end lost 4 bases, the J end lost 4 bases, and 10 bases lay between the germline ends. CDR3 residues: CASSSSIVYGYTF. The CDR3 DNA reads TGTGCCAGCAGCTCCTCGATAGTCTATGGCTACACCTTC.

This chain connects TRBV7-6 to TRBJ2-2; 11 bases fit TRBD2. The CDR3 is made up of 18 amino acids. Trimming took 1 base from V and 7 from J; bases not matched to a gene: 11. CDR1 is SGHVS and CDR2 is FNYEAQ in the germline V gene. The CDR3 region is CASSLVSLAGGQGGELFF. CDR3 nucleotides: TGTGCCAGCAGCTTAGTTTCGCTAGCGGGGGGCCAAGGCGGGGAGCTGTTTTTT.

This clone was seen ten or more times. The chain recombines TRBV4-1 with TRBJ2-5, with a possible D match to TRBD2 (5 bases). This CDR3 is built from 15 residues. CDR1 is MGHRA and CDR2 is YSYEKL in the germline V gene. V was clipped by 1 base and J by 5 bases, with 14 bases between them. The CDR3 is CASSQGSGFGETQYF. As DNA, the CDR3 is TGCGCCAGCAGCCAAGGATCGGGGTTTGGTGAGACCCAGTACTTC.

This chain links TRBV3-1 (or the pseudogene TRBV3-2) with TRBJ2-1, with 9 bases that match TRBD1. This CDR3 comprises 15 residues. Losses at the gene ends were 5 bases for V and 6 bases for J; bases not matched to a gene: 8. CDR1 and CDR2 (germline): LGHDT, YNNKEL (reference sequence). The CDR3 is CASSFSDRGGNEQFF. As DNA, the CDR3 is TGTGCCAGCAGCTTTTCGGACAGGGGCGGCAATGAGCAGTTCTTC.

J is TRBJ1-6 and V is TRBV4-1; 7 nucleotides agree with TRBD1. The CDR3 length is 16 residues. Per the germline V gene, CDR1 is MGHRA and CDR2 is YSYEKL. The V segment lost 1 base and the J segment 8 bases; nucleotides outside the gene matches: 8. CDR3 residues: CASSQGGQRFHSPLHF. CDR3 DNA sequence: TGCGCCAGCAGCCAAGGGGGACAGAGATTTCATTCACCCCTCCACTTT.

This clone is a singleton in its sample. CDR3 in amino acids: CATGTSGASTDTQYF. The CDR3 coding sequence is TGTGCCACGGGGACTAGCGGGGCTAGCACAGATACGCAGTATTTT. The chain has TRBV15 and TRBJ2-3, with 13 bases matching TRBD2. The CDR3 covers 15 residues. Germline CDR1 and CDR2: LNHNV and YYDKDF (reference sequence). V dropped 9 bases and J dropped 0; count of bases not matched to a gene: 3.

The chain employs TRBV18 and TRBJ2-3; D is perhaps TRBD2 (7 bases). CDR1 and CDR2 (germline): KGHSH, LQKENI. This CDR3 has 15 amino acids. V was clipped by 3 bases and J by 5 bases, with 15 bases between them. CDR3 region: CASSPAGAIGDTQYF. DNA of the CDR3: TGTGCCAGCTCACCGGCGGGGGCGATAGGAGATACGCAGTATTTT.

CDR3 sequence: CASSQGVLGSPLHF. In DNA, the CDR3 is TGTGCCAGCTCACAGGGGGTCCTAGGTTCACCCCTCCACTTT. This rearrangement joins TRBV18 to TRBJ1-6; tentative D call: TRBD1 (6 bases). V lost 4 bases, J lost 9 bases, and 13 bases lay in between. This CDR3 is built from 14 residues. Germline V gene lookup returns CDR1 KGHSH and CDR2 LQKENI. Filled out from reference TRBV18 and TRBJ1-6, the complete variable domain reads NAGVMQNPRHLVRRRGQEARLRCSPMKGHSHVYWYRQLPEEGLKFMVYLQKENIIDESGMPKERFSAEFPKEGPSILRIQQVVRGDSAAYFCASSQGVLGSPLHFGNGTRLTVT.

The sample holds one count of this clone. V is TRBV28 and J is TRBJ2-6; possible D gene TRBD1, 5 bases. The CDR3 runs to 16 residues. From germline, CDR1 is MDHEN and CDR2 SYDVKM. The germline V and J ends were trimmed by 5 bases and 0 bases, with 11 bases remaining between them. Here the CDR3 reads CASSLTGPSGANVLTF. The DNA for the CDR3 is TGTGCCAGCAGTCTTACAGGCCCCTCTGGGGCCAACGTCCTGACTTTC.

The V and J genes are TRBV6-4 and TRBJ1-2; D not resolved. CDR1 MRHNA and CDR2 SNTAGT come from the germline V gene. With 3 bases removed from V and 6 bases from J, the gap between germline ends came to 14 bases. The CDR3 runs 14 residues. CDR3 sequence reads: CASSELGGGNGYTF. The DNA for the CDR3 is TGTGCCAGCAGTGAATTAGGAGGAGGTAATGGCTACACCTTC.

V usage is TRBV24-1 and J usage is TRBJ2-1; 8 bases map to TRBD2. V was pared by 7 bases and J by 4 bases, with 8 bases of the junction left unmatched. The CDR3 runs to 15 residues. From germline, CDR1 is KGHDR and CDR2 SFDVKD. The chain's CDR3 is CATSPAGADYNEQFF. CDR3 sequence (DNA): TGTGCCACCAGCCCAGCGGGGGCGGATTACAATGAGCAGTTCTTC.

This clone was counted only a few times. The rearrangement uses TRBV6-6 and TRBJ1-4, with D tentatively TRBD1 (6 bases). There are 15 residues in the CDR3. V was trimmed by 0 bases and J by 3 bases, leaving 8 bases between them. Germline-derived CDR1 and CDR2 are MNHNY and SVGAGI (reference sequence). CDR3 DNA: TGTGCCAGCAGTTACTCGACAGGTGCTAATGAAAAACTGTTTTTT. It specifies CASSYSTGANEKLFF.

This chain connects TRBV18 to TRBJ1-1; weak D call: TRBD1 (6 bases). This CDR3 is built from 14 residues. Germline loops: CDR1 KGHSH, CDR2 LQKENI. The V end lost 6 bases, the J end lost 0 bases, and 11 bases lay between the germline ends. CDR3: CASSKDSMNTEAFF. The DNA of the CDR3 is TGTGCCAGCTCGAAGGACAGCATGAACACTGAAGCTTTCTTT.

J is TRBJ2-1 and V is TRBV19; a possible D gene is TRBD1 (5 bases). CDR3 length equals 17 residues. The V end was cut by 3 bases, the J end by 3 bases, with 18 bases between. The germline V gene has CDR1 LNHDA and CDR2 SQIVND (reference sequence). The CDR3 DNA follows: TGTGCCAGTAGTATCGCGAAGGGCCGAAGGGGCTACAATGAGCAGTTCTTC. It translates to CASSIAKGRRGYNEQFF. Drawing the rest from reference TRBV19 and TRBJ2-1, the complete variable domain is DGGITQSPKYLFRKEGQNVTLSCEQNLNHDAMYWYRQDPGQGLRLIYYSQIVNDFQKGDIAEGYSVSREKKESFPLTVTSAQKNPTAFYLCASSIAKGRRGYNEQFFGPGTRLTVL.

A single count supports this clone. This CDR3 is also generated by other DNA sequences in the sample. This sequence joins TRBV24-1 and TRBJ1-2; 7 nucleotides line up with TRBD1. Trimming removed 2 bases from V and 8 bases from J; junction bases left unmatched: 4. The CDR3 spans 13 residues. The V gene's germline CDR1 is KGHDR and CDR2 SFDVKD. In nucleotides, the CDR3 is TGTGCCACCAGTGATTCCAACAGGGGCGGCTACACCTTC. Translation gives CATSDSNRGGYTF.

The J gene is TRBJ1-1, the V gene TRBV5-4; D gene ambiguous. V was pared by 2 bases and J by 7 bases, with 9 bases between. The germline V gene encodes CDR1 SGHNT and CDR2 YYREEE (reference sequence). The CDR3 is made up of 12 amino acids. The CDR3 loop is CASSFRTDEAFF. The DNA of the CDR3 is TGTGCCAGCAGCTTCCGGACTGATGAAGCTTTCTTT.

With regard to this clone: Other nucleotide sequences in the sample specify the same CDR3. The chain uses TRBV12-3 or TRBV12-4 and TRBJ1-1; tentatively, D is TRBD1 (6 bases). This CDR3 is 13 amino acids long. Between the trimmed V and J ends, which lost 3 bases and 4 bases, there was a span of 9 bases. CDR3 region: CASSFQGSTEAFF. The CDR3 coding sequence is TGTGCCAGCAGTTTTCAGGGGAGCACTGAAGCTTTCTTT.